This is a list of T cell receptor beta chains from one sample in a study of beta chain features in type 1 diabetes. Profiled with immunoSEQ multiplex PCR; TCRdb holds only in-frame clones, not every one. Seen here are 300,000 to 400,000 clones, roughly 9.6% observed once, and the top ten hold 0.015%. What was sequenced was naive CD4+ T cells from blood. Receptors originate from a woman in her 30s in good health. Both conserved end residues are trimmed from each CDR3. D genes are given only for firm matches.

CDR3: ASSMGLAGEETQY
D: TRBD2
V: TRBV19

CDR3: ASRLREGSYEQY
D: TRBD2
V: TRBV2

CDR3: AISDEAVRGYEQY
D: NA
V: TRBV10-3

CDR3: ASSLAGVPPGELF
D: NA
V: TRBV13

CDR3: AWKVRGSGNTGELF
D: NA
V: TRBV30

CDR3: ASSQEAGAGETQY
D: TRBD2
V: TRBV4-3

CDR3: ASNDSPGTQY
D: NA
V: TRBV14

CDR3: ASSLWAAQSSYNEQF
D: NA
V: TRBV28

CDR3: ASSLGTGHREQY
D: TRBD1
V: TRBV5-4

CDR3: ASSEIQGGYT
D: NA
V: TRBV2

CDR3: ASLSRHFYEQY
D: NA
V: TRBV9

CDR3: ASSPYGLLAGGFEQY
D: TRBD2
V: TRBV7-2

CDR3: ASTVGHKETQY
D: NA
V: TRBV28

CDR3: ASSLGPLRGHSNQPQH
D: NA
V: TRBV5-6

CDR3: ASSEFGQPPYEQY
D: NA
V: TRBV25-1

CDR3: ASSRGVKTQY
D: NA
V: TRBV14

CDR3: AWSPGIMNTEAF
D: NA
V: TRBV30

CDR3: ASSSDTLTGELF
D: NA
V: TRBV27

CDR3: ASSRTSGLGDTQY
D: TRBD2
V: TRBV5-1

CDR3: ASIEQGRENNEQF
D: NA
V: TRBV7-9

CDR3: AWQRVTEAF
D: NA
V: TRBV30

CDR3: AIKASGRIDEQF
D: TRBD2
V: TRBV10-3

CDR3: ASSLIGGGPYNEQF
D: NA
V: TRBV28

CDR3: ASSLRLAGGQETQY
D: TRBD2
V: TRBV7-2

CDR3: ASSTIRGEKTGELF
D: NA
V: TRBV11-2

CDR3: ASSGDSRYEQF
D: NA
V: TRBV5-1

CDR3: ASSPTPGLARRDTGELF
D: TRBD2
V: TRBV5-1

CDR3: ASSALAGVTDTQY
D: TRBD2
V: TRBV6-1

CDR3: ASSVRDEQF
D: NA
V: TRBV9

CDR3: ASKLGGQETQY
D: NA
V: TRBV11-2

CDR3: AISAGQGRNEQF
D: TRBD1
V: TRBV10-3

CDR3: ASSLVFSSYNEQF
D: NA
V: TRBV7-3

CDR3: ASSAPDYNYEQY
D: NA
V: TRBV6-6

CDR3: ASNRDTDTQY
D: NA
V: TRBV2